A selection of T cell receptor beta chains follows, all from one sample in a study of lymphopenia after photon versus proton radiotherapy. Libraries were prepared by immunoSEQ multiplex PCR; TCRdb keeps only in-frame clonotypes and omits some of them. The table has over 25,000 clones, roughly 87% seen once; the top ten hold 50%. This specimen consisted of peripheral blood, obtained from a patient treated with proton-based radiotherapy. The receptors were gathered from a woman aged 55-70 years with cholangiocarcinoma. Some clones in this sample may be carry-over from other donors' samples. CDR3s include the opening cysteine and the closing phenylalanine or tryptophan.

CDR3aa | j_gene | v_gene
CASSEAGASGLQETQYF | TRBJ2-5 | TRBV2
CASSPTREWVADTQYF | TRBJ2-3 | TRBV18
CASRLQGSTDTQYF | TRBJ2-3 | TRBV6-5
CASRAGRANTGELFF | TRBJ2-2 | TRBV2
CASSPRQGTDGYTF | TRBJ1-2 | TRBV18
CASSLAQGDRVEAGGLPETQYF | TRBJ2-5 | TRBV7-2
CASSQVSGSYNGELFF | TRBJ2-2 | TRBV14
CASSQGQGATGELFF | TRBJ2-2 | TRBV5-1
CASSHGQDLQETQYF | TRBJ2-5 | TRBV5-1
CSVGRWSTEAFF | TRBJ1-1 | TRBV29-1
CASSLGTGGASGTQYF | TRBJ2-5 | TRBV7-2
CASTQLSTGGDTEAFF | TRBJ1-1 | TRBV19
CASSGIGEGPQHF | TRBJ1-5 | TRBV2
CASSIGAGKSSYEQYF | TRBJ2-7 | TRBV19
CASGAYSGANVLTF | TRBJ2-6 | TRBV27
CASSYDQGADTQYF | TRBJ2-3 | TRBV11-3
CASSVDRGRAAYEQYF | TRBJ2-7 | TRBV7-2
CASSPGQGFKPQHF | TRBJ1-5 | TRBV4-2
CATSRDSPSNSPLHF | TRBJ1-6 | TRBV15
CASSLGSNYGYTF | TRBJ1-2 | TRBV5-1
CASVGNYGYTF | TRBJ1-2 | TRBV2
CASSPIPVLAESPDTQYF | TRBJ2-3 | TRBV18
CASSLVRSSGASTDTQYF | TRBJ2-3 | TRBV7-9
CASGSTGLFYNEQFF | TRBJ2-1 | TRBV5-4